The 11 T cell receptor delta chains reported below all come from one sample, sequenced in a study of gammadelta T cells in human blood. TCRdb reapplied CATT to the RT-PCR reads. The data show several hundred delta-chain clones, with 7% to 7.5% seen just once and roughly 40% held by the top ten. Sequenced input: Vgamma9Vdelta2 gamma-delta T cells from infant blood. These receptors were taken from a human donor.

This clone was seen a few times. The rearrangement uses TRDV2 and TRDJ3; 10 nucleotides match TRDD3. This CDR3 region has 17 residues. The V and J ends lost 0 bases and 3 bases, in that order; junction bases with no gene match: 1. Germline loops: CDR1 GEAIGNYY, CDR2 EKD. As DNA, the CDR3 is TGTGCCTGTGACACCGCTGGGGGATACTGGGACACCCGACAGATGTTTTTC. This codes for CACDTAGGYWDTRQMFF.

This clone has only a few counts. Since a much larger clone is just one base distant, this may be a read error. Additional DNA sequences in this sample encode the identical CDR3. This sequence joins TRDV2 and TRDJ3; 8 bases align to TRDD3. There are 18 residues in the CDR3. The V and J ends lost 0 bases and 0 bases, in that order; junction bases with no gene match: 3. Germline CDR1 and CDR2: GEAIGNYY and EKD. CDR3: CACDTGGYSSWDTRQMFF. CDR3 bases: TGTGCCTGTGACACCGGGGGATATAGCTCCTGGGACACCCGACAGATGTTTTTC.

Details on this clone: A far larger clone is off by one base, so a read error is likely. V and J are TRDV3 and TRDJ1, with TRDD3 identical over 13 bases. Germline CDR1 and CDR2: TVYSNPD and GDNSRS (reference sequence). The CDR3 is 12 residues long. The CDR3 loop reads CACDWGIRKLIF. DNA for the CDR3: TGTGCCTGTGACTGGGGGATACGGAAACTCATCTTC.

This clone qualifies as medium-sized (0.01 to 0.1%). This chain connects TRDV2 to TRDJ3, with 13 bases identical to TRDD3. This CDR3 contains 20 residues. The germline V gene has CDR1 GEAIGNYY and CDR2 EKD. The junction had 6 bases not matched to a gene; V was cut back by 0 bases and J by 2 bases. The CDR3 region is CACDTVLGDTRTWDTRQMFF. The CDR3 coding sequence is TGTGCCTGTGACACCGTACTGGGGGATACGCGCACCTGGGACACCCGACAGATGTTTTTC.

The chain employs TRDV2 and TRDJ1; the match to TRDD3 covers 10 bases. This CDR3 is 18 amino acids long. The germline gives CDR1 GEAIGNYY, CDR2 EKD. Trimming took 3 bases from V and 0 from J; bases not matched to a gene: 12. Written as DNA, the CDR3 is TGTGCCTGTGACCACGTACTGGGGGATCCGGGGTACACCGATAAACTCATCTTT. It translates to CACDHVLGDPGYTDKLIF.

Regarding this clone: A far larger clone lies a single base away; this is likely a read error. The V and J genes are TRDV2 and TRDJ3, with 9 bases identical to TRDD3. With V trimmed by 5 bases and J by 0 bases, 10 bases remained unmatched. CDR3 length equals 19 residues. The V gene's germline CDR1 is GEAIGNYY and CDR2 EKD. CDR3 in DNA: TGTGCCTGTGCCCCCGTACTGGGGGAGAGCTCCTGGGACACCCGACAGATGTTTTTC. Translation gives CACAPVLGESSWDTRQMFF.

Judged by abundance, this clone is large. This chain joins TRDV2 and TRDJ3, with 13 bases lining up with TRDD3. Looked up from germline, CDR1 is GEAIGNYY and CDR2 is EKD. The CDR3 contains 19 residues. Trimming at V came to 2 bases and at J to 0 bases, leaving 3 bases not matched to a gene. CDR3: CACDSTGGYASWDTRQMFF. CDR3 DNA sequence: TGTGCCTGTGACAGTACTGGGGGATACGCCTCCTGGGACACCCGACAGATGTTTTTC.

This clone has more than one count but fewer than ten. TCRdb records a much larger clone's protein for this DNA, with a difference at residue 14 that likely arises from a read error; the protein given is the translation of the DNA. V is TRDV2 and J is TRDJ3; 8 bases agree with TRDD3. CDR3 size: 18 residues. Germline-derived CDR1 and CDR2 are GEAIGNYY and EKD. The CDR3 spells CACDSTGGFSWDTQQMFF. The CDR3 DNA sequence: TGTGCCTGTGACAGTACTGGGGGCTTCTCCTGGGACACCCAACAGATGTTTTTC.

Concerning this clone: A much larger clone is a single base away; this may be a read error. J is TRDJ2 and V is TRDV2; 11 bases line up with TRDD3. The CDR3 runs 19 residues. The germline gives CDR1 GEAIGNYY, CDR2 EKD. The CDR3 sequence is CAGDIVLGDKGALTAQLFF. DNA of the CDR3: TGTGCCGGTGACATTGTACTGGGGGATAAAGGGGCTTTGACAGCACAACTCTTCTTT.

This clone was seen only a few times. The protein TCRdb lists belongs to a much larger clone and differs from this DNA's translation at residue 12, which points to a read error; the protein shown is made from the DNA. The chain joins TRDV2 to TRDJ3; 12 positions match TRDD3. J was trimmed by 3 bases and V by 3 bases; bases with no gene match: 11. Germline V gives CDR1 GEAIGNYY, CDR2 EKD. CDR3 length: 20 residues. Written as DNA, the CDR3 is TGTGCCTGTGACCACGTACTGGGGGATACCCACTACTGGGACACCCGACAGATGTTTTTC. This codes for CACDHVLGDTHYWDTRQMFF.

J is TRDJ1 and V is TRDV2, with TRDD3 identical over 9 bases. Germline CDR1 and CDR2: GEAIGNYY and EKD. The V segment lost 0 bases and the J segment 2 bases; nucleotides outside the gene matches: 9. The CDR3 extends over 17 amino acids. CDR3 in amino acids: CACDTVGWGIATDKLIF. As DNA, the CDR3 is TGTGCCTGTGACACCGTCGGCTGGGGGATTGCAACCGATAAACTCATCTTT.